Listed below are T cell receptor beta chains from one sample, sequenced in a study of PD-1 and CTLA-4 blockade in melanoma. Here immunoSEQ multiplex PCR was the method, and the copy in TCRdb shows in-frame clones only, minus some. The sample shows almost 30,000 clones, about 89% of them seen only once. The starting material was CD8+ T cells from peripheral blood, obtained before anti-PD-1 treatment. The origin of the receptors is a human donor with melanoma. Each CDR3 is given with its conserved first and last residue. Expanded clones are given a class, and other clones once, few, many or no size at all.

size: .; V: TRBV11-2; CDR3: CASSRHGDTGELFF
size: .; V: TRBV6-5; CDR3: CASSYSAGGTEAFF
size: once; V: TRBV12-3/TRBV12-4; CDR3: CASSWPEAETQYF
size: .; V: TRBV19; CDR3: CASSIPGAGELFF
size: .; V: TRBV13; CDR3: CASSLGTAGARNEQFF
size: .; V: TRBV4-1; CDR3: CASSQERSGRGRYF
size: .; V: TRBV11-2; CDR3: CASSYGQGTINTIYF
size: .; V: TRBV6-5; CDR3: CASSHTRDEETQYF
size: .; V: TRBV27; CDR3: CASSGTSGTPNTGELFF
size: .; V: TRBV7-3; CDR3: CASSSPGLAGVGHTGELFF
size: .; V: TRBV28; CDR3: CASSPEMGTYEQYF
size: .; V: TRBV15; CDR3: CATSRVGQGNTEQFF
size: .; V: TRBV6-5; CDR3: CASSRGRRGDTQYF
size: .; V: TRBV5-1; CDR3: CASSSPTGGAADTQYF
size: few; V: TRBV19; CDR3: CATSKAGGLNTEAFF
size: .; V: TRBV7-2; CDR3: CASSLMGPGELFF
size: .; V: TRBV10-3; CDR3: CAITSGFNEQYF
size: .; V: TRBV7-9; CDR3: CASSSVTAGERNEQYF
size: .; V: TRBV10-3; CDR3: CAISEPTLQETQYF
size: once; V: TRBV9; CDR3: CASSVGGDNQPQHF
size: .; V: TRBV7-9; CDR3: CASSLSGGEYEQYF
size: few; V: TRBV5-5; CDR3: CASSLGTELSVYGYTF
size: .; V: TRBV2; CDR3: CASSPMDGEQYF
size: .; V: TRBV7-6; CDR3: CASSMYQETQYF
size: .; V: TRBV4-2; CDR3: CASSPGQGGEQYF
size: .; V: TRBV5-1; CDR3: CASSLDRAFVYEQYF
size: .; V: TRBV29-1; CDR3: CSGTGRYTEAFF
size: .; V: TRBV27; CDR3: CASSLQGQIGELFF
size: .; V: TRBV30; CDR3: CAWSVGGGNEQFF
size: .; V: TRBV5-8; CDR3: CASSSLRGERDTQYF
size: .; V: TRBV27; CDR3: CASSLGEDQPQHF
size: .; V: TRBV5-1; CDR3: CASSLVQEYYEQYF
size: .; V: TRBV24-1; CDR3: CATRGQGDYGYTF
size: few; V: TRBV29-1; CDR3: CSVQTGLNTEAFF
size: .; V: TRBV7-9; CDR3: CASSVTGYNQPQHF
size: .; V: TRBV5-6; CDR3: CASSLGRLVNQPQHF
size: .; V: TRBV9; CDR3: CASSVYGRGNNEQFF
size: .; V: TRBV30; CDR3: CAWTTDFSYNSPLHF
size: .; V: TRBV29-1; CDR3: CSVVRRGYQETQYF
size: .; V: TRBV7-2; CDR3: CASSTLTNTGELFF
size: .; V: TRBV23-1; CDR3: CASSQVLGGETQYF
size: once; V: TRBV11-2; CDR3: CASSTGANEQYF
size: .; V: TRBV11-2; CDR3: CASSHPSGSTDTQYF
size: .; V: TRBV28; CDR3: CASSLLGDGYEQYF
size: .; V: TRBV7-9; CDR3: CASSLGGATGNQPQHF
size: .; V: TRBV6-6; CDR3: CASSPQTGGPAKYNSPLHF
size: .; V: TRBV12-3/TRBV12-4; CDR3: CASRRTGPYEQYF
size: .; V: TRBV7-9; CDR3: CASSPESTGWETQYF